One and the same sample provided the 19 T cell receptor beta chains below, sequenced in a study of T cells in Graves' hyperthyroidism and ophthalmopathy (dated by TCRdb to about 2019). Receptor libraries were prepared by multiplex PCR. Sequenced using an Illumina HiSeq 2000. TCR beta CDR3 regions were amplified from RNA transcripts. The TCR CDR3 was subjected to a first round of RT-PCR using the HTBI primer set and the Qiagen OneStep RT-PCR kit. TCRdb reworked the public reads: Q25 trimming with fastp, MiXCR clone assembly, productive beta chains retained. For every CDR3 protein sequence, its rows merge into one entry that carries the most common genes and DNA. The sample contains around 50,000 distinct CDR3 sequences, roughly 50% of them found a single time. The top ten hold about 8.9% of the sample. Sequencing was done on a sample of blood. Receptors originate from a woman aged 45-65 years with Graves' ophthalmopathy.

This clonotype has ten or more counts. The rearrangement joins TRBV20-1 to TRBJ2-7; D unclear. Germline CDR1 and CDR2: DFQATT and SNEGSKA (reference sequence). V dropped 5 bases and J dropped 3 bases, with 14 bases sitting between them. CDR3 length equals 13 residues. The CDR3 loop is CSAFPGPYYEQYF. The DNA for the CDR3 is TGCAGTGCTTTCCCCGGCCCCTACTACGAGCAGTACTTC.

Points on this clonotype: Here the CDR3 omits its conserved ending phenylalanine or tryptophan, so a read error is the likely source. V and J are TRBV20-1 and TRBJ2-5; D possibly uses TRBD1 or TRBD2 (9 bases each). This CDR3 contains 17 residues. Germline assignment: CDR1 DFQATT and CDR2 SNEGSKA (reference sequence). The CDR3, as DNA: TGCAGTGTTAGAGGGACAGGGTCGCGGCGGGAGGGGGAGACCCAGTACTGC. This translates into CSVRGTGSRREGETQYC.

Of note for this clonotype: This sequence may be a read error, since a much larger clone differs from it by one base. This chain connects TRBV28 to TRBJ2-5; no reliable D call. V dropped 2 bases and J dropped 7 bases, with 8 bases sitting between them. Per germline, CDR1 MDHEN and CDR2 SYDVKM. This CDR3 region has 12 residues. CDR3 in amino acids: CASSLDMGTQYF. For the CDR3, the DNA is TGTGCCAGCAGTTTAGATATGGGGACCCAGTACTTC.

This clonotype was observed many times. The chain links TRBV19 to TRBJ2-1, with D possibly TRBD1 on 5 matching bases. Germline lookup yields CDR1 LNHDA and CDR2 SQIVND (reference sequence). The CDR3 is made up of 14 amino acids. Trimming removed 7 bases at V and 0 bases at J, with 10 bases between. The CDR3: CASMAGNSYNEQFF. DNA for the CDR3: TGTGCCAGTATGGCAGGGAACTCCTACAATGAGCAGTTCTTC.

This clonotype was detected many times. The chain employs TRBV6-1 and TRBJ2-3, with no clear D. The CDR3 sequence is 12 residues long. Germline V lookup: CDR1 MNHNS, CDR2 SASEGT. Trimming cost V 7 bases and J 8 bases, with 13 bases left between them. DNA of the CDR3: TGTGCCAGCAAGGGCCCGTCTGGTACGCAGTATTTT. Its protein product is CASKGPSGTQYF.

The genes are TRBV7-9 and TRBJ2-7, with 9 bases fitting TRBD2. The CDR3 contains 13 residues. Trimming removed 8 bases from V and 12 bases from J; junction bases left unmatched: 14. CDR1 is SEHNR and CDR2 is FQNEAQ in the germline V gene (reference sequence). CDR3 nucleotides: TGTGCCAGCGAGGTAGCGGGAGTCCCTCTCAGGTACTTC. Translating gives CASEVAGVPLRYF.

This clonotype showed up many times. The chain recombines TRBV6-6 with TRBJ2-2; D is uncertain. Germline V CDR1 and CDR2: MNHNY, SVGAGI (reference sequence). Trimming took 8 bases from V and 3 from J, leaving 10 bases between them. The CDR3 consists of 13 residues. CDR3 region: CASAVGYTGELFF. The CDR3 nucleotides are TGTGCCAGCGCGGTAGGATACACCGGGGAGCTGTTTTTT.

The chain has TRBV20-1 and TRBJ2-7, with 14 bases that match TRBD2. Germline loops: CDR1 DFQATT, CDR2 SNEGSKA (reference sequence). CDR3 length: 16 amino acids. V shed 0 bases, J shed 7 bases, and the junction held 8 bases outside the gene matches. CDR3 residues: CSAREGLAGDAGEQYF. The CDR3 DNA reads TGCAGTGCTAGAGAGGGACTAGCGGGAGACGCCGGGGAGCAGTACTTC.

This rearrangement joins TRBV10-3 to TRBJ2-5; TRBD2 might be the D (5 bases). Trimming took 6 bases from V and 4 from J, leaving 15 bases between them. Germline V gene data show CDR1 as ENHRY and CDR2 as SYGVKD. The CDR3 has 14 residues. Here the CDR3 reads CAISKPGMRETQYF. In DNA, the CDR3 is TGTGCCATCAGCAAACCGGGAATGCGAGAGACCCAGTACTTC.

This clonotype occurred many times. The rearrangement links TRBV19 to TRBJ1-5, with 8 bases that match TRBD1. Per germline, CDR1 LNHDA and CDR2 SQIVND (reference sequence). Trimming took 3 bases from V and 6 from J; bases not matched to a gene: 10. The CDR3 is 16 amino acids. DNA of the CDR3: TGTGCCAGTAGTATGTGGCGACAGGGGCTTGGTCAGCCCCAGCATTTT. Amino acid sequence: CASSMWRQGLGQPQHF.

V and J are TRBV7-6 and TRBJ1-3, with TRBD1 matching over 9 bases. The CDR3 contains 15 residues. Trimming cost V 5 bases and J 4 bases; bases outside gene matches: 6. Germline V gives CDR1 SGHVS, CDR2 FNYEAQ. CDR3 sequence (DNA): TGTGCCAGCAGCCGGACAGGGGTTCAGGGAAACACCATATATTTT. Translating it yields CASSRTGVQGNTIYF.

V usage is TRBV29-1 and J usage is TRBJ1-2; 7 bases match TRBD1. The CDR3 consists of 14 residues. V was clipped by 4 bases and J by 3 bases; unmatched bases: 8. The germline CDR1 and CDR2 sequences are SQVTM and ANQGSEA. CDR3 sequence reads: CSVGLQGGYYGYTF. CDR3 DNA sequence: TGCAGCGTTGGCCTCCAGGGGGGGTACTATGGCTACACCTTC.

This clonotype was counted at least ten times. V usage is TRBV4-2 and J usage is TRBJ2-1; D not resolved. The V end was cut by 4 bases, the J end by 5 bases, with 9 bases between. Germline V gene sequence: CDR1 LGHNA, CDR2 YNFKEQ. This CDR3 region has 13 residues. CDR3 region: CASSPLGHNEQFF. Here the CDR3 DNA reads TGTGCCAGCAGCCCATTAGGACACAATGAGCAGTTCTTC.

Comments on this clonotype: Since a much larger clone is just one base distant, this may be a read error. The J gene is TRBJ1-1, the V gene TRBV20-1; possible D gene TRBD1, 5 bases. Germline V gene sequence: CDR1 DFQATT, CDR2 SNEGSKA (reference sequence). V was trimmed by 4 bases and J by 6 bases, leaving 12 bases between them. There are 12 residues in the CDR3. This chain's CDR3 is CSATPGDAEAFF. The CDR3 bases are TGCAGTGCTACCCCCGGGGACGCTGAAGCTTTCTTT.

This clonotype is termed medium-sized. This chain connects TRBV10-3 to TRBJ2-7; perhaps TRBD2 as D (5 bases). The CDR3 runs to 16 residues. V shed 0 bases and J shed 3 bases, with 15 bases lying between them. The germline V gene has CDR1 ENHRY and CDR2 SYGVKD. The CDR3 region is CAISESTGLEGYEQYF. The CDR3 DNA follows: TGTGCCATCAGTGAGTCAACGGGGTTGGAAGGCTACGAGCAGTACTTC.

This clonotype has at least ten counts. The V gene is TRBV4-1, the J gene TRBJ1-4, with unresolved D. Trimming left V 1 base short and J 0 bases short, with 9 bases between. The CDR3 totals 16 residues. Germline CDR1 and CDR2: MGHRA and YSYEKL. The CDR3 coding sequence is TGCGCCAGCAGCCAAGGGAGGTCGACAACTAATGAAAAACTGTTTTTT. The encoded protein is CASSQGRSTTNEKLFF.

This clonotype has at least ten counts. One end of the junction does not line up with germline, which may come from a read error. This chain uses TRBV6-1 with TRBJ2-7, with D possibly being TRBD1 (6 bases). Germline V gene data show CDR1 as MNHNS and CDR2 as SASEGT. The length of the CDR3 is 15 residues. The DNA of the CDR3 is TGTGCCAGCAGCGAAGACAGGAGGAGCTCCTACGAGCAGTACTTC. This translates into CASSEDRRSSYEQYF.

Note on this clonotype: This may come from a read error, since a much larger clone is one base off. CDR3 amino acids: CASSGDTSSYEQHF. The CDR3 bases are TGCGCCAGCAGCGGGGACACCTCATCCTACGAGCAGCACTTC. The chain is built from TRBV5-1 and TRBJ2-7, with D possibly matching TRBD1 (6 bases). Per germline, CDR1 SGHRS and CDR2 YFSETQ. The CDR3 sequence is 14 residues long.

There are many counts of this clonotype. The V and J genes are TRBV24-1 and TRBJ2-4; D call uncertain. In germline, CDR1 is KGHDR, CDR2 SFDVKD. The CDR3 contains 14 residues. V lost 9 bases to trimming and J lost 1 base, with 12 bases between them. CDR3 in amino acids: CATRTIRAKNIQYF. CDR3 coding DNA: TGTGCCACCCGGACCATAAGGGCCAAAAACATTCAGTACTTC.